The 30 T cell receptor beta chains below all came from one sample that was sequenced in a study of T cell changes during pregnancy in multiple sclerosis (dated by TCRdb to the late 2010s). The library came from the immunoSEQ multiplex PCR assay. TCRdb's version of the immuneACCESS table is confined to in-frame rearrangements and falls short of the full clone set. An unresolved V gene accounts for under half of the shortfall where checked; the remainder is of unknown origin. Recorded for this sample are some 25,000 clones; approximately 86% of them occurred a single time. The ten most abundant clones make up about 1% of the sample. Here the sequenced sample was CD4+ T cells from peripheral blood mononuclear cells, taken in the second trimester of pregnancy. Source of these receptors: a female donor in good health, enrolled as a control in a pregnancy study.

This chain connects TRBV11-2 to TRBJ2-3; no clear D. The CDR3 extends over 13 amino acids. V lost 5 bases to trimming and J lost 3 bases, with 9 bases between them. Germline V gene data show CDR1 as SGHAT and CDR2 as FQNNGV. The CDR3 here is CASSADITDTQYF. As DNA, the CDR3 is TGTGCCAGCAGCGCAGATATTACAGATACGCAGTATTTT.

CDR3 DNA: TGTGCCAGCAGACAGGGAGATGATGGCTACACCTTC. Translating gives CASRQGDDGYTF. The chain uses TRBV6-4 and TRBJ1-2; a possible D gene is TRBD1 (6 bases). CDR1 is MRHNA and CDR2 is SNTAGT in the germline V gene. CDR3 length: 12 residues. V dropped 6 bases and J dropped 6 bases, with 11 bases sitting between them.

This sequence joins TRBV19 and TRBJ2-2, with 13 bases identical to TRBD2. This CDR3 has 15 amino acids. Germline CDR1 reads LNHDA; CDR2 reads SQIVND (reference sequence). The V and J ends lost 10 bases and 2 bases, in that order; junction bases with no gene match: 4. The DNA of the CDR3 is TGTGCCATCAGACTAGCGGGGGGAAACACCGGGGAGCTGTTTTTT. Encoded protein: CAIRLAGGNTGELFF.

This chain links TRBV6-5 with TRBJ2-7; 8 bases fit TRBD2. The CDR3 loop spans 14 amino acids. V gave up 6 bases and J gave up 2 bases; unmatched junction bases: 6. CDR1 MNHEY and CDR2 SVGAGI come from the germline V gene. The CDR3 reads CASSEAGVAYEQYF. In DNA, the CDR3 is TGTGCCAGCAGCGAAGCGGGAGTGGCCTACGAGCAGTACTTC.

V is TRBV6-4 and J is TRBJ2-3; TRBD2 aligns across 8 bases. This CDR3 contains 14 residues. Trimming removed 2 bases from V and 6 bases from J; junction bases left unmatched: 4. Germline lookup yields CDR1 MRHNA and CDR2 SNTAGT. CDR3 region: CASSDRAGADTQYF. The CDR3 DNA reads TGTGCCAGCAGTGACAGAGCGGGGGCGGATACGCAGTATTTT.

This clone was observed once. The chain is built from TRBV9 and TRBJ2-7; TRBD2 matches 9 bases. V dropped 0 bases and J dropped 5; count of bases not matched to a gene: 9. The CDR3 consists of 16 residues. CDR1 and CDR2 from the germline V gene are SGDLS and YYNGEE. CDR3 region: CASSVVGGRGAHEQYF. The CDR3 DNA reads TGTGCCAGCAGCGTAGTGGGCGGGAGGGGGGCCCACGAGCAGTACTTC.

The V call is TRBV9, the J call TRBJ1-1; D is perhaps TRBD1 (6 bases). Germline-derived CDR1 and CDR2 are SGDLS and YYNGEE. Deletions cut 3 bases from V and 0 bases from J, with 9 bases between. The CDR3 is 14 amino acids. The CDR3 coding sequence is TGTGCCAGCAGCGCGCAGGGGTTGAACACTGAAGCTTTCTTT. Translated, it gives CASSAQGLNTEAFF.

The V call is TRBV4-1, the J call TRBJ2-3; 10 bases are shared with TRBD2. Germline V lookup: CDR1 MGHRA, CDR2 YSYEKL. Trimming at V came to 2 bases and at J to 4 bases, leaving 18 bases not matched to a gene. This CDR3 spans 20 amino acids. CDR3 in amino acids: CASSQLRGLAGAFWADTQYF. In DNA, the CDR3 is TGCGCCAGCAGCCAACTAAGAGGGCTAGCGGGAGCATTTTGGGCAGATACGCAGTATTTT.

The chain recombines TRBV10-3 with TRBJ1-1, with TRBD1 identical over 7 bases. CDR1 and CDR2 from the germline V gene are ENHRY and SYGVKD. Unmatched junction bases numbered 8, after V lost 6 bases and J lost 7 bases. The CDR3 extends over 13 amino acids. CDR3 in amino acids: CAISATGTGEAFF. In nucleotides, the CDR3 is TGTGCCATCAGCGCGACAGGGACGGGTGAAGCTTTCTTT.

The V call is TRBV6-1, the J call TRBJ1-1; D is unresolved. Trimming took off 6 bases at V and 2 bases at J, with 16 bases between the two ends. The CDR3 contains 15 residues. Germline lookup yields CDR1 MNHNS and CDR2 SASEGT. DNA of the CDR3: TGTGCCAGCAGCATGAAAGCCCTTGTCAACACTGAAGCTTTCTTT. Amino acids: CASSMKALVNTEAFF.

The chain is built from TRBV7-9 and TRBJ2-5; TRBD1 agrees at 9 bases. Trimming removed 1 base from V and 5 bases from J; junction bases left unmatched: 8. CDR3 length: 16 residues. Germline lookup yields CDR1 SEHNR and CDR2 FQNEAQ (reference sequence). CDR3 loop: CASSLVAGTGKETQYF. The CDR3 nucleotides are TGTGCCAGCAGCTTAGTCGCCGGGACAGGGAAGGAGACCCAGTACTTC.

V gene TRBV6-1 combines with J gene TRBJ2-2; 7 bases are shared with TRBD1. Germline CDR1 is MNHNS and CDR2 is SASEGT. V trimming: 4 bases; J trimming: 6 bases; junction bases outside the gene matches: 2. The CDR3 runs to 13 residues. The CDR3 DNA is TGTGCCAGCAGTGGGACAGGACCCGGGGAGCTGTTTTTT. It codes for CASSGTGPGELFF.

V and J are TRBV11-2 and TRBJ2-7; D call uncertain. Germline V CDR1 and CDR2: SGHAT, FQNNGV. CDR3 length: 14 residues. Trimming cost V 4 bases and J 0 bases, with 10 bases left between them. This chain's CDR3 is CASSSGPSSYEQYF. In nucleotides, the CDR3 is TGTGCCAGCAGCTCGGGTCCCAGCTCCTACGAGCAGTACTTC.

The genes are TRBV20-1 and TRBJ2-3; D uncertain. The ends were cut back, 4 bases at V and 2 bases at J, with 4 bases in the middle. Germline V gene lookup returns CDR1 DFQATT and CDR2 SNEGSKA (reference sequence). The CDR3 totals 11 residues. CDR3 region: CSAKYTDTQYF. The CDR3 nucleotides read TGCAGTGCTAAATACACAGATACGCAGTATTTT.

The chain joins TRBV5-1 to TRBJ2-3; 7 positions agree with TRBD1. CDR1 and CDR2 from the germline V gene are SGHRS and YFSETQ. The CDR3 is made up of 15 amino acids. V trimming: 5 bases; J trimming: 1 base; junction bases outside the gene matches: 7. CDR3: CASSNGDSRTDTQYF. Here the CDR3 DNA reads TGCGCCAGCAGTAACGGGGACAGCCGCACAGATACGCAGTATTTT.

The chain employs TRBV7-2 and TRBJ1-3, with TRBD1 matching over 7 bases. Germline trimming cut 4 bases from V and 1 base from J; bases unmatched to any gene: 7. Germline V gene lookup returns CDR1 SGHTA and CDR2 FQGNSA. The CDR3 runs 16 residues. In nucleotides, the CDR3 is TGTGCCAGCAGCTGGACAGGTGCCAATTCTGGAAACACCATATATTTT. Protein: CASSWTGANSGNTIYF.

In its sample, this clone was seen once. The chain employs TRBV6-5 and TRBJ2-7; TRBD2 agrees at 8 bases. J gave up 2 bases and V 0 bases, and 6 bases lay outside the gene matches. The CDR3 sequence is 16 residues long. Germline assignment: CDR1 MNHEY and CDR2 SVGAGI. CDR3 region: CASSYSSSGLAYEQYF. The CDR3 DNA is TGTGCCAGCAGTTACTCGAGCTCGGGACTAGCCTACGAGCAGTACTTC.

This clone has a handful of counts. The V gene is TRBV2, the J gene TRBJ2-3; no clear D. CDR3 size: 14 residues. V was clipped by 0 bases and J by 2 bases, with 6 bases between them. Germline CDR1 is SNHLY and CDR2 is FYNNEI. This chain's CDR3 is CASSEAAATDTQYF. The CDR3 region has the DNA TGTGCCAGCAGTGAAGCGGCCGCCACAGATACGCAGTATTTT.

The J gene is TRBJ2-7, the V gene TRBV7-2; D gene unclear. Trimming removed 5 bases from V and 3 bases from J, with 20 bases in between. The CDR3 totals 16 residues. Germline V gene data show CDR1 as SGHTA and CDR2 as FQGNSA. DNA for the CDR3: TGTGCCAGCAGCGTACAAGGAGCTTTAGTAGGCTACGAGCAGTACTTC. It is translated as CASSVQGALVGYEQYF.

The J gene is TRBJ2-3, the V gene TRBV13; D gene uncertain. V lost 2 bases and J lost 0, with 27 bases in between. Germline CDR1 and CDR2: PRHDT and FYEKMQ (reference sequence). The CDR3 runs to 21 residues. CDR3 bases: TGTGCCAGCAGCTTACTGTCCTTGGGCAGTGAAGCCGTAAATAGCACAGATACGCAGTATTTT. Amino acids: CASSLLSLGSEAVNSTDTQYF.

Regarding this clone: At one boundary the junction diverges from the germline segment, which might be a read error. The J gene is TRBJ2-2, the V gene TRBV7-7, with a tentative D call TRBD2 (5 bases). The CDR3 runs 16 residues. Germline V gene sequence: CDR1 SSHAT, CDR2 FNYEAQ (reference sequence). CDR3 nucleotide sequence: TGTGCTAGCAGCTTAGGTGGCCTAGCTGGAGCCGGGGAGCTGTTTTTT. This translates into CASSLGGLAGAGELFF.

The rearrangement joins TRBV6-6 to TRBJ1-1, with a weak D call TRBD1 (6 bases). V was pared by 5 bases and J by 6 bases, with 19 bases between. This CDR3 contains 15 residues. Germline V gene lookup returns CDR1 MNHNY and CDR2 SVGAGI (reference sequence). Here the CDR3 reads CASSPGERIFAEAFF. CDR3 coding DNA: TGTGCCAGCAGTCCAGGGGAGCGGATTTTCGCTGAAGCTTTCTTT.

The genes are TRBV6-1 and TRBJ1-2; no clear D. The CDR3 is made up of 14 amino acids. Germline values: CDR1 MNHNS, CDR2 SASEGT. Deletions cut 10 bases from V and 4 bases from J, with 19 bases between. For the CDR3, the DNA is TGTGCCACCAAATCTCTCGGGTCTGGCTATGGCTACACCTTC. Its translation: CATKSLGSGYGYTF.

The genes are TRBV7-2 and TRBJ2-7, with a possible D match to TRBD2 (6 bases). Per germline, CDR1 SGHTA and CDR2 FQGNSA. V lost 5 bases and J 2 bases, leaving 16 bases between the germline ends. The CDR3 extends over 15 amino acids. DNA of the CDR3: TGTGCCAGCAGCCTTAGGGGAGGCCCAACCTACGAGCAGTACTTC. Amino acid sequence: CASSLRGGPTYEQYF.

Only one count was recorded for this clone. Other DNA variants within this sample encode the same CDR3. The rearrangement joins TRBV13 to TRBJ1-5, with D perhaps TRBD1 (5 bases). This CDR3 has 16 residues. Germline-derived CDR1 and CDR2 are PRHDT and FYEKMQ (reference sequence). The ends were cut back, 0 bases at V and 6 bases at J, with 15 bases in the middle. CDR3 nucleotides: TGTGCCAGCAGCTTAGGGGTGGGGCAGGGAAGTCAGCCCCAGCATTTT. It translates to CASSLGVGQGSQPQHF.

This rearrangement joins TRBV4-2 to TRBJ2-1, with a weak D call TRBD2 (5 bases). The CDR3 covers 16 residues. The germline V gene has CDR1 LGHNA and CDR2 YNFKEQ. Deletions cut 3 bases from V and 0 bases from J, with 12 bases between. CDR3 bases: TGTGCCAGCAGCCAGGAAGCGGTAGGCTCCTACAATGAGCAGTTCTTC. This translates into CASSQEAVGSYNEQFF.

V usage is TRBV7-8 and J usage is TRBJ1-6; 7 positions match TRBD1. This CDR3 spans 16 amino acids. Looked up from germline, CDR1 is SGHVS and CDR2 is FQNEAQ. Trimming removed 6 bases from V and 7 bases from J; junction bases left unmatched: 12. The CDR3 spells CASRLPRQGENSPLHF. The CDR3 nucleotides are TGTGCCAGCAGACTCCCACGACAGGGCGAGAATTCACCCCTCCACTTT.

The chain employs TRBV25-1 and TRBJ1-5, with 8 bases aligning to TRBD1. The germline gives CDR1 MGHDK, CDR2 SYGVNS. The length of the CDR3 is 16 residues. The trim removed 3 bases at V and 0 bases at J, leaving 4 bases unmatched. CDR3 DNA sequence: TGTGCCAGCAGTGAGCACAGGGGGGATAGCAATCAGCCCCAGCATTTT. Residues: CASSEHRGDSNQPQHF.

On this clone itself: One junction end disagrees with the germline gene, perhaps due to a read error. V gene TRBV6-1 combines with J gene TRBJ2-7, with 7 bases identical to TRBD1. The germline V gene has CDR1 MNHNS and CDR2 SASEGT. The CDR3 sequence is 12 residues long. DNA for the CDR3: TGTGCCAGCAGCGGGATGGACAGGTCCCTCCACTTC. It specifies CASSGMDRSLHF.

This chain links TRBV6-6 with TRBJ2-3; TRBD2 agrees at 13 bases. CDR3 size: 15 residues. V was clipped by 8 bases and J by 2 bases; unmatched bases: 4. Germline V CDR1 and CDR2: MNHNY, SVGAGI (reference sequence). The CDR3 here is CASGTSGAITDTQYF. In DNA form, the CDR3 reads TGTGCCAGCGGGACTAGCGGGGCTATCACAGATACGCAGTATTTT.